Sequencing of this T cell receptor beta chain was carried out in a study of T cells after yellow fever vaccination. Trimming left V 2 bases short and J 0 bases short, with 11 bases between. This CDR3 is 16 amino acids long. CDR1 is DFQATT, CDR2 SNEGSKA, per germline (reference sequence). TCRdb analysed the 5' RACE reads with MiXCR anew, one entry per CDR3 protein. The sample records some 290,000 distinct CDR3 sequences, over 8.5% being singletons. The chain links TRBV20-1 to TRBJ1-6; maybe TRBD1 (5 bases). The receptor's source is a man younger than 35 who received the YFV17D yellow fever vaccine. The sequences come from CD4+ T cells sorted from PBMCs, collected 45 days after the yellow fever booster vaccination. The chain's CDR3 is CSARLGGSSYNSPLHF. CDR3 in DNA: TGCAGTGCTAGACTGGGGGGGAGCTCCTATAATTCACCCCTCCACTTT.